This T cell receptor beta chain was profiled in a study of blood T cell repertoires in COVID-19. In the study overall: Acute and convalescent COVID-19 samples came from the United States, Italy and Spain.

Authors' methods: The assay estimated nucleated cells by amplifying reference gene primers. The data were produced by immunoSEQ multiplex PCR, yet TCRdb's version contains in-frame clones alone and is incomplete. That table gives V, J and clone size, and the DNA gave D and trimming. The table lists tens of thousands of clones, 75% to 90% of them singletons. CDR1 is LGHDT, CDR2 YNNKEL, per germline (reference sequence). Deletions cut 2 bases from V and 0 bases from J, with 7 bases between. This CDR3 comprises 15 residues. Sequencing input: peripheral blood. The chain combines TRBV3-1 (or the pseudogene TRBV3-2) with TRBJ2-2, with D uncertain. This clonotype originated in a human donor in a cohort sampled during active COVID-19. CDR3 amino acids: CASSQRSANTGELFF. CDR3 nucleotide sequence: TGTGCCAGCAGCCAAAGGAGTGCGAACACCGGGGAGCTGTTTTTT.